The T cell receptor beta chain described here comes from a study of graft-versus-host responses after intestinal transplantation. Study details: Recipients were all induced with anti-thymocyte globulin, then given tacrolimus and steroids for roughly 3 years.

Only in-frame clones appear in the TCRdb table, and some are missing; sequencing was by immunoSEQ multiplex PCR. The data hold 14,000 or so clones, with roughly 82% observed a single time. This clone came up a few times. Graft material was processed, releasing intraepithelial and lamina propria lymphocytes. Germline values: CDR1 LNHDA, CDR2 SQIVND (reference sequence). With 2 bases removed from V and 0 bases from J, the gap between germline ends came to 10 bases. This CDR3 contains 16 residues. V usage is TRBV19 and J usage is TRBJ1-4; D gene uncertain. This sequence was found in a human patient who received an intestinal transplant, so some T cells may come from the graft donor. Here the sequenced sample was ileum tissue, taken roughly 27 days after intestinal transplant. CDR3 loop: CASSILLAATNEKLFF. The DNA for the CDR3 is TGTGCCAGTAGTATACTCCTAGCTGCAACTAATGAAAAACTGTTTTTT.